The rows below give T cell receptor beta chains drawn from one sample of a study of blood T cells in healthy people across ages. TCRdb re-called the 5' RACE reads with MiXCR, one entry per CDR3 protein. Of some 1,800,000 distinct CDR3 sequences listed, roughly 43% are singletons. The sample comprised blood. These receptors were obtained from a human donor in good health. Both conserved end residues are part of each CDR3. The order of the fields is clone size, D gene, V gene, J gene, CDR3 DNA, CDR3 protein. The D gene is left open where the match is weak. Some rows mark clone size as missing; the rest say once, few, many or name a class of expanded clone.

few	TRBD1	TRBV7-2	TRBJ1-1	TGTGCCAGCAGCTGGAAACAGGGGGCGCCGGGAGCTTTCTTT	CASSWKQGAPGAFF
-	TRBD1	TRBV20-1	TRBJ2-7	TGCAGTGCTAGAGTGACAGGGGGAGGCGAGCAGTACTTC	CSARVTGGGEQYF
few	TRBD2	TRBV7-2	TRBJ2-5	TGTGCCAGCAGCTTAGATAGCGGGGCCCAAGAGACCCAGTACTTC	CASSLDSGAQETQYF
-	-	TRBV20-1	TRBJ2-6	TGCAGTACCTTCCAGTCTGGGGCCAACGTCCTGACTTTC	CSTFQSGANVLTF
-	-	TRBV20-1	TRBJ1-5	TGCAGTGCTAGTGACAGTCGACAACGGAATCAGCCCCAGCATTTT	CSASDSRQRNQPQHF
few	TRBD1	TRBV3-1	TRBJ2-3	TGTGCCAGCAGCCGCAGGGGGCGTTTGGCAGATACGCAGTATTTT	CASSRRGRLADTQYF
few	-	TRBV12-3/TRBV12-4	TRBJ1-1	TGTGCCAGCAGTTTTGCCGCACAGGGTGAAACTGAAGCTTTCTTT	CASSFAAQGETEAFF
-	-	TRBV20-1	TRBJ1-2	TGCAGTGCTAGAGATCGGGAGAACCCCTATGGCTACACCTTC	CSARDRENPYGYTF
few	-	TRBV5-5	TRBJ2-3	TGTGCCAGCAGCTTTAGTCTCATCGCCGCAGATACGCAGTATTTT	CASSFSLIAADTQYF
-	-	TRBV7-9	TRBJ1-4	TGTGCCAGCATCCGTACCCAGGGAAGACCTAATGAAAAACTGTTTTTT	CASIRTQGRPNEKLFF
once	-	TRBV6-2/TRBV6-3	TRBJ2-7	TGTGCCAGCAGTTACAGCAGGGTCTTCGAGCAGTACTTC	CASSYSRVFEQYF
-	-	TRBV6-5	TRBJ1-4	TGTGCCAGCAGTTCCCAACTTGTAACTAATGAAAAACTGTTTTTT	CASSSQLVTNEKLFF
few	-	TRBV12-3/TRBV12-4	TRBJ2-4	TGTGCCAGCAGTTTTGTTGGGCAGACGCTGGCCAAAAACATTCAGTACTTC	CASSFVGQTLAKNIQYF
few	-	TRBV5-1	TRBJ2-3	TGCGCCAGCAGCTTGGGCGGGGAGTCCCACCACACAGATACGCAGTATTTT	CASSLGGESHHTDTQYF
many	TRBD2	TRBV10-3	TRBJ2-5	TGTGCCATCAGTGCCCAGGTCACTAGCGCCCAAGAGACCCAGTACTTC	CAISAQVTSAQETQYF
few	-	TRBV4-2	TRBJ1-5	TGTGCCAGCAGCGATATAGAACAGCGGAATCAGCCCCAGCATTTT	CASSDIEQRNQPQHF
many	-	TRBV7-8	TRBJ2-7	TGTGCCAGCAGCCCTCCGATGGTTGACGAGCAGTACTTC	CASSPPMVDEQYF
-	TRBD1	TRBV29-1	TRBJ1-5	TGCAGCGTTGTGGAACAGGGGAATAATCAGCCCCAGCATTTT	CSVVEQGNNQPQHF
-	TRBD2	TRBV20-1	TRBJ2-5	TGCTGTGCTAGAGATCCGTTAGCGGGGGTTAGAGAGACCCAGTACTTC	CCARDPLAGVRETQYF
-	TRBD2	TRBV7-2	TRBJ2-1	TGTGCCAGCAGCTTCTACGGTGCGGGGGGGCCGCGAGAAGGTGAGCAGTTCTTC	CASSFYGAGGPREGEQFF
-	-	TRBV29-1	TRBJ2-1	TGCAGCGTTGAGCCCCAAGACCCGCAGTTCTTC	CSVEPQDPQFF
few	-	TRBV20-1	TRBJ2-1	TGCAGTGCTAGAGACCCTCTAGTAGGGACTGAGCAGTTCTTC	CSARDPLVGTEQFF